Here is one T cell receptor beta chain with its context. Its antigen target is currently unknown. Base-call qualities are not available, and no considerably larger clone is one nucleotide away. The data belong to a study of T-cell reconstitution after alpha-beta-depleted transplantation in children (dated by TCRdb to 2016 to 2017). Describing the broader study: The study quantitatively tracked T-cell immune reconstitution after TCRalphabeta/CD19-depleted allogeneic hematopoietic cell transplantation in children using TCR repertoire profiling.

Overall results and qualifications from the work: In some patients, the high TCRbeta diversity seen at day 60 was put down to recipient T cells and intrathymic progenitors that had survived conditioning. The apparently early alphabetaT-cell count recovery about two months after transplant was reportedly dependent on only several hundred rapidly expanded clones derived from non-depleted graft cells. The frequencies of hyperexpanded clones fell over the following months, and after one year, T-cell counts and TCRbeta diversity were mostly attributed to newly produced T cells.

Library prep was done by PCR. The sequencer listed for this sample is Illumina HiSeq 2500. To normalize quantification of the TCRbeta repertoire, the TCR libraries were built with molecular barcoding that relied on unique molecular identifiers. Starting from the raw public reads, TCRdb applied fastp trimming at Q25, assembled clones with MiXCR and retained in-frame beta chains. Each CDR3 protein appears once, grouped with its most common genes and DNA. In this sample the table shows almost 600,000 distinct CDR3 sequences, 20% to 30% of which occur a single time. The biggest ten clones account for about 35% of the sample. The treatment or condition label on this specimen signifies: allogeneic hematopoietic cell transplantation with graft depleted of TCRalphabeta T cells and CD19 B cells. Transplant recipients were children who received TCRalphabeta/CD19-depleted allogeneic hematopoietic cell grafts.

Trimming takes 5 bases from V and 7 bases from J, and the germline ends sit 18 bases apart. The germline V gene (reference sequence) specifies SEHNR as CDR1 and FQNEAQ as CDR2. The cysteine opens and the phenylalanine closes a CDR3 of 15 amino acids. Only the CDR3 part of the read is kept: 45 bases, read in frame from the first base. Here the sequenced sample was PBMCs, taken before TCRalphabeta/CD19-depleted stem cell transplant. The V and J segments used are TRBV7-9 and TRBJ2-1; matching of 6 bases hints at TRBD2 as the D gene. The TCR was taken from a boy less than two years old with Wiskott-Aldrich syndrome, due to receive a stem cell transplant. The CDR3 here reads CASSLTMPEGNEQFF. The DNA sequence follows: TGTGCCAGCAGCCTGACTATGCCGGAGGGAAATGAGCAGTTCTTC. When the CDR3 is completed using the reference TRBV7-9 and TRBJ2-1 genes on either side, the full variable domain is DTGVSQNPRHKITKRGQNVTFRCDPISEHNRLYWYRQTLGQGPEFLTYFQNEAQLEKSRLLSDRFSAERPKGSFSTLEIQRTEQGDSAMYLCASSLTMPEGNEQFFGPGTRLTVL.